The rows below give T cell receptor beta chains drawn from one sample of a study of vaccination and CD4 T cells after COVID-19. Antigen specificity for these receptors is unknown. TCRdb used MiXCR to reprocess the PCR reads, holding one entry per CDR3 protein. Seen here are 25,000 to 30,000 distinct CDR3 sequences, around 50% observed once, and the top ten hold 25% to 30%. The sequences come from CD4+ T cells from blood, cultured in vitro, collected before SARS-CoV-2 vaccination. The receptors stem from a human donor who received a COVID-19 vaccine. The conserved cysteine and the conserved F or W are not part of the CDR3 here.

j_call	v_call	cdr3_aa
TRBJ1-5	TRBV11-2	ASNRGTNNQPQH
TRBJ2-7	TRBV5-1	ASSSRTGASYEQY
TRBJ1-5	TRBV2	ASSARTGRNQPQH
TRBJ1-1	TRBV6-5	ASSYSFFDSIGPHTEAF
TRBJ1-6	TRBV20-1	SATRQGGSPLH
TRBJ1-1	TRBV7-9	ASSLGTGLREAF
TRBJ2-3	TRBV15	ATSRTKVADTQY
TRBJ1-2	TRBV29-1	SAALLPGQGAAGYT
.	TRBV2	ASLRRDPNEKLF
TRBJ2-7	TRBV5-6	ASSARDRASSYEQY
TRBJ1-6	TRBV28	ASSPQTGGDNSPLH
TRBJ1-1	TRBV5-1	ASSLVISFGTEAF
TRBJ1-1	TRBV19	ASSIWGTEAF
TRBJ2-7	TRBV20-1	SARALLTGARYEQY
TRBJ2-1	TRBV5-8	ASSWTRVKNYEQF
TRBJ2-5	TRBV9	ASSSFPGRSMPPGNQETQY
TRBJ1-2	TRBV6-5	ASSSSTGGYGYT
TRBJ1-2	TRBV30	AWSHGQGDGYT
TRBJ1-1	TRBV12-3/TRBV12-4	ASSSGTGPVAEAF
TRBJ2-3	TRBV10-1	ASSDRGASPTDTQY
TRBJ1-6	TRBV2	ASSVEAFNSPLH
TRBJ2-3	TRBV20-1	SAPSATDTQY
TRBJ2-7	TRBV4-2	ASSQDKNSPYEQY
TRBJ2-4	TRBV2	ASSPPGTGGNSAKNIQY
TRBJ2-1	TRBV7-9	ASSSAGQGYNEQF
TRBJ2-3	TRBV6-5	ASSSLGGGFADTQY
TRBJ1-1	TRBV7-9	ASSLVDVPKAF